This T cell receptor beta chain derives from a study of blood T cell repertoires in COVID-19. Study in general: Acute-phase and convalescent COVID-19 samples originated in the United States, Italy and Spain.

Ages ranged from about 18 to 89 years, with residence in about 24 US areas. Researchers sorted participants into cohorts using their self-reported clinical history. Unmatched junction bases numbered 10, after V lost 7 bases and J lost 4 bases. The CDR3 loop spans 16 amino acids. Germline V gene lookup returns CDR1 LNHDA and CDR2 SQIVND (reference sequence). Original data processing: Researchers report that nucleated cell counts were estimated from reference gene primer amplification. Clones were sequenced by immunoSEQ multiplex PCR, and TCRdb holds only the in-frame ones, with some missing. The V and J calls and clone size were taken over from that table, and D and trimming were inferred from the DNA. The sample includes roughly 200,000 clones, approximately 86% of them seen just once.

Input material: PBMCs or T cells enriched from blood (not recorded which). This chain connects TRBV19 to TRBJ1-2; 12 nucleotides align to TRBD1. This sequence originates from a woman in her thirties who had been exposed to COVID-19. The CDR3 here is CASKIRDRGRGYGYTF. The CDR3 coding sequence is TGTGCCAGTAAGATCAGGGACAGGGGGCGCGGCTATGGCTACACCTTC.